A single sample is the source of the 7 T cell receptor beta chains below, sequenced in a study of blood T cell repertoires in COVID-19. Libraries were prepared by immunoSEQ multiplex PCR; TCRdb keeps only in-frame clonotypes and omits some of them. The table shows roughly 34,000 clones, with 75% to 85% occurring only once. The specimen was peripheral blood. The receptors here all came from a woman aged 70-85 years with acute or convalescent COVID-19.

This chain links TRBV28 with TRBJ1-5, with 11 bases identical to TRBD1. CDR3 length: 14 residues. J was trimmed by 5 bases and V by 6 bases; bases with no gene match: 3. Germline V gene data show CDR1 as MDHEN and CDR2 as SYDVKM. The CDR3 DNA reads TGTGCCAGCAGCCCGGACAGGGGGCATCAGCCCCAGCATTTT. Translated: CASSPDRGHQPQHF. The entire variable domain, with the rest obtained from reference TRBV28 and TRBJ1-5, is as follows: DVKVTQSSRYLVKRTGEKVFLECVQDMDHENMFWYRQDPGLGLRLIYFSYDVKMKEKGDIPEGYSVSREKKERFSLILESASTNQTSMYLCASSPDRGHQPQHFGDGTRLSIL.

The rearrangement joins TRBV12-5 to TRBJ2-3; 10 bases match TRBD2. The germline V gene has CDR1 LGHNT and CDR2 FRNRAP. The trim removed 5 bases at V and 6 bases at J, leaving 8 bases unmatched. This CDR3 comprises 15 residues. The CDR3 bases are TGTGCTAGTGGTCTCGGACTAGCGGAACCCGATACGCAGTATTTT. Its protein is CASGLGLAEPDTQYF.

This clone occurred a few times. The V gene is TRBV19, the J gene TRBJ2-1, with 12 bases identical to TRBD2. This CDR3 contains 16 residues. V was clipped by 6 bases and J by 6 bases; unmatched bases: 9. Germline V gene sequence: CDR1 LNHDA, CDR2 SQIVND (reference sequence). The CDR3 loop reads CASSQFLAGGRNEQFF. CDR3 coding DNA: TGTGCCAGTAGCCAATTTCTAGCGGGGGGGCGCAATGAGCAGTTCTTC.

The V and J genes are TRBV6-6 and TRBJ2-1, with TRBD2 as a possible D gene (6 bases). V lost 9 bases to trimming and J lost 8 bases, with 23 bases between them. Germline assignment: CDR1 MNHNY and CDR2 SVGAGI (reference sequence). The CDR3 is 15 amino acids. The CDR3 DNA follows: TGTGCCAGTGGGAGGAGCGGACCTCCTGGAGATGAGCAGTTCTTC. Its protein is CASGRSGPPGDEQFF.

The J gene is TRBJ2-6, the V gene TRBV5-4, with 9 bases that match TRBD1. CDR1 and CDR2 from the germline V gene are SGHNT and YYREEE (reference sequence). CDR3 length: 19 residues. V lost 5 bases and J lost 1; bases outside the gene matches: 13. For the CDR3, the DNA is TGTGCCAGCAGTTCGCAGGGAGGGACAGGGTCTTCTGGGGCCAACGTCCTGACTTTC. Its translation is CASSSQGGTGSSGANVLTF.

The rearrangement uses TRBV27 and TRBJ1-3; D is possibly TRBD1 (5 bases). Trimming removed 6 bases from V and 4 bases from J, with 19 bases in between. The CDR3 has 16 amino acids. Germline CDR1 and CDR2: MNHEY and SMNVEV (reference sequence). CDR3 region: CASRPLRGGIGNTIYF. The CDR3 region has the DNA TGTGCCAGCAGACCCCTCCGCGGGGGGATCGGAAACACCATATATTTT.

J is TRBJ2-7 and V is TRBV27; D call uncertain. Germline CDR1 is MNHEY and CDR2 is SMNVEV (reference sequence). The CDR3 length is 13 residues. With 5 bases removed from V and 4 bases from J, the gap between germline ends came to 12 bases. CDR3 amino acids: CASSPYRNYEQYF. CDR3 in DNA: TGTGCCAGCAGTCCCTACCGTAATTACGAGCAGTACTTC.